Below, 10 T cell receptor beta chains from the same sample are listed, as sequenced in a study of shared clonotypes between healthy human individuals. CD45RO-negative, CCR7-positively selected cells formed the naive CD8 fraction, excluding terminally differentiated effector memory CD45RA+ cells. The repertoire was sequenced with immunoSEQ multiplex PCR; TCRdb's copy has only in-frame clones and lacks some. Altogether some 580,000 clones are present, about 98% being singletons, with the ten largest covering 0.3%. Sequencing input: naive CD8+ T cells sorted from blood. The source of these receptors is a man younger than 45 in good health.

The rearrangement links TRBV9 to TRBJ2-7, with D unclear. This CDR3 comprises 15 residues. Germline V lookup: CDR1 SGDLS, CDR2 YYNGEE. V was shortened by 0 bases and J by 1 base, with 11 bases between the two germline ends. This chain's CDR3 is CASSVVDGPSYEQYF. In nucleotides, the CDR3 is TGTGCCAGCAGCGTAGTTGACGGACCGTCCTACGAGCAGTACTTC.

The gene calls are TRBV15 and TRBJ1-4; a possible D gene is TRBD1 (6 bases). Deletions cut 3 bases from V and 6 bases from J, with 11 bases between. There are 14 residues in the CDR3. Germline CDR1 and CDR2: LNHNV and YYDKDF (reference sequence). CDR3 nucleotides: TGTGCCACCAGCAGCCGGGGGCTCGATGAAAAACTGTTTTTT. This gives the protein CATSSRGLDEKLFF.

The rearrangement links TRBV7-9 to TRBJ2-5; a weak D match, TRBD1 (5 bases). V was pared by 1 base and J by 4 bases, with 13 bases between. This CDR3 comprises 15 residues. Germline V gene sequence: CDR1 SEHNR, CDR2 FQNEAQ (reference sequence). CDR3 DNA sequence: TGTGCCAGCAGCTTAGTTCCCCAGGGCGGAGAGACCCAGTACTTC. Protein: CASSLVPQGGETQYF.

This clone appeared once. The chain recombines TRBV4-1 with TRBJ1-4, with D perhaps matching TRBD1 (6 bases). Per the germline V gene, CDR1 is MGHRA and CDR2 is YSYEKL. V gave up 1 base and J gave up 8 bases, with 14 bases separating them. The CDR3 runs to 15 residues. CDR3 region: CASSQARQVDEKLFF. The CDR3 nucleotides are TGCGCCAGCAGCCAAGCACGACAGGTCGACGAAAAACTGTTTTTT.

The genes are TRBV27 and TRBJ2-7; 10 nucleotides line up with TRBD1. The CDR3 length is 17 residues. With V trimmed by 2 bases and J by 2 bases, 9 bases remained unmatched. In germline, CDR1 is MNHEY, CDR2 SMNVEV (reference sequence). CDR3 region: CASSLAPPGQGPYEQYF. CDR3 nucleotides: TGTGCCAGCAGTTTAGCACCCCCGGGACAGGGGCCCTACGAGCAGTACTTC.

This clone was seen once. This rearrangement joins TRBV7-9 to TRBJ2-3, with TRBD1 matching over 7 bases. The germline gives CDR1 SEHNR, CDR2 FQNEAQ (reference sequence). The CDR3 length is 15 residues. Trimming at V came to 6 bases and at J to 1 base, leaving 7 bases not matched to a gene. The CDR3 spells CASSPPGGGTDTQYF. In DNA, the CDR3 is TGTGCCAGCAGTCCCCCAGGGGGTGGCACAGATACGCAGTATTTT.

J is TRBJ1-5 and V is TRBV28; D not resolved. Germline V gives CDR1 MDHEN, CDR2 SYDVKM. Trimming took 6 bases from V and 0 from J, leaving 12 bases between them. The CDR3 has 15 amino acids. CDR3 loop: CASRRQGLSNQPQHF. The CDR3 DNA sequence: TGTGCCAGCAGACGACAAGGGCTTAGCAATCAGCCCCAGCATTTT.

This clone was observed a single time. The chain has TRBV7-3 and TRBJ1-1, with D possibly matching TRBD1 (5 bases). The CDR3 is 13 amino acids. The V and J ends lost 5 bases and 3 bases respectively, with 10 bases between them. Germline CDR1 reads SGHTA; CDR2 reads FQGTGA. The CDR3 DNA sequence: TGTGCCAGCAGCACTGACAGTTACACTGAAGCTTTCTTT. Translation: CASSTDSYTEAFF.

This chain links TRBV7-8 with TRBJ2-3; 8 nucleotides line up with TRBD2. The CDR3 loop spans 17 amino acids. V shed 4 bases and J 5 bases; nucleotides not matched to a gene: 14. CDR1 and CDR2 from the germline V gene are SGHVS and FQNEAQ. The CDR3 coding sequence is TGTGCCAGCAGCTCCGCGGGGCGAGCGGGAGATAAAGATACGCAGTATTTT. It specifies CASSSAGRAGDKDTQYF.

The chain couples TRBV30 to TRBJ2-7; 10 nucleotides agree with TRBD2. Germline V CDR1 and CDR2: GTSNPN, SVGIG (reference sequence). The junction had 3 bases not matched to a gene; V was cut back by 6 bases and J by 1 base. CDR3 size: 13 residues. The CDR3: CACETSGSYEQYF. For the CDR3, the DNA is TGTGCCTGCGAGACTAGCGGGTCCTACGAGCAGTACTTC.